Detailed here is one T cell receptor beta chain. These data are taken from a study of OX40 agonist ivuxolimab in advanced cancers. TCRdb keeps only in-frame clones here, not all; method: immunoSEQ multiplex PCR. This table has roughly 60,000 clones, about 89% appearing once. Sequencing used CD4+ or CD8+ T cells sorted from blood, obtained in a trial of the OX40 agonist ivuxolimab. This sequence originates from an adult with an advanced solid tumor such as melanoma, head and neck, liver or kidney cancer.

The CDR3 reads CASSHTSGPDPAEQYF. The CDR3 region has the DNA TGTGCCAGCAGCCACACAAGCGGGCCTGATCCTGCCGAGCAGTACTTC. J is TRBJ2-7 and V is TRBV2, with a possible D match to TRBD2 (6 bases). V dropped 6 bases and J dropped 6 bases, with 24 bases sitting between them. Looked up from germline, CDR1 is SNHLY and CDR2 is FYNNEI. The CDR3 extends over 16 amino acids.